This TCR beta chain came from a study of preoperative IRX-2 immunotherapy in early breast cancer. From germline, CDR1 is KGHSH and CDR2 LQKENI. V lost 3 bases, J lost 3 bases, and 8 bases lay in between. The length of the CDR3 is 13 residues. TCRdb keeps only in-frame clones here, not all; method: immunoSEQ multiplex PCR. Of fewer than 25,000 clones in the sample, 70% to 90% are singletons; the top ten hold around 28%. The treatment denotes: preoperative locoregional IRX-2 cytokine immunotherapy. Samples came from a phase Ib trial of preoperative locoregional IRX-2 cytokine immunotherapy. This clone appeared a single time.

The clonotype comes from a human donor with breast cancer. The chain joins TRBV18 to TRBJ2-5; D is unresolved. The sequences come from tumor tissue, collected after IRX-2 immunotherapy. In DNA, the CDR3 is TGTGCCAGCTCACCTAGGTCGGAAGAGACCCAGTACTTC. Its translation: CASSPRSEETQYF.